Each of the 8 T cell receptor beta chains below was sequenced from the same sample in a study of T cell responses to AZD1222 COVID-19 vaccine. Clones were sequenced by immunoSEQ multiplex PCR, and TCRdb holds only the in-frame ones, with some missing. The profile shows 160,000 or so clones, under 95% of them singletons. Sequenced material: peripheral blood, taken on day 0 of AZD1222 vaccination. These receptor sequences come from an adult in good health.

The chain links TRBV2 to TRBJ1-1; 8 bases are shared with TRBD1. V lost 5 bases to trimming and J lost 6 bases; unmatched junction nucleotides: 5. Germline CDR1 and CDR2: SNHLY and FYNNEI. The CDR3 totals 13 residues. CDR3 nucleotide sequence: TGTGCCAGCAGTAGACAGGGGTTCGCTGAAGCTTTCTTT. Its protein product is CASSRQGFAEAFF.

The chain couples TRBV5-6 to TRBJ2-1; no reliable D call. CDR3 length: 12 amino acids. Germline V gives CDR1 SGHDT, CDR2 YYEEEE. Trimming left V 1 base short and J 8 bases short, with 7 bases between. This chain's CDR3 is CASSLLQHEQFF. The CDR3 nucleotides are TGTGCCAGCAGCTTGTTACAGCATGAGCAGTTCTTC.

J is TRBJ2-5 and V is TRBV5-4; D perhaps matches TRBD1 (5 bases). Between the trimmed V and J ends, which lost 3 bases and 2 bases, there was a span of 17 bases. This CDR3 contains 16 residues. Germline V lookup: CDR1 SGHNT, CDR2 YYREEE (reference sequence). CDR3 sequence (DNA): TGTGCCAGCAGCTCCCCACAGACGAAGGGGCAAGAGACCCAGTACTTC. As protein: CASSSPQTKGQETQYF.

J is TRBJ1-1 and V is TRBV12-5; D gene uncertain. The germline V gene has CDR1 LGHNT and CDR2 FRNRAP. There are 13 residues in the CDR3. Trimming took off 0 bases at V and 8 bases at J, with 10 bases between the two ends. CDR3 residues: CASGLVSTEEAFF. For the CDR3, the DNA is TGTGCTAGTGGTTTGGTAAGCACCGAGGAAGCTTTCTTT.

The gene calls are TRBV27 and TRBJ2-7, with D perhaps matching TRBD1 or TRBD2 (6 bases each). Trimming cost V 6 bases and J 2 bases, with 14 bases left between them. Germline CDR1 MNHEY, CDR2 SMNVEV (reference sequence). This CDR3 has 14 residues. The CDR3 is CASSLGGPPYEQYF. The CDR3 nucleotides read TGTGCCAGCAGCTTGGGGGGCCCCCCCTACGAGCAGTACTTC.

V is TRBV4-3 and J is TRBJ2-1, with TRBD2 matching 9 bases. The germline V gene has CDR1 LGHNA and CDR2 YSLEER. J gave up 13 bases and V 0 bases, and 7 bases lay outside the gene matches. The CDR3 extends over 14 amino acids. CDR3 sequence (DNA): TGCGCCAGCAGCCAAGATCAGCCTAGCGGGAACCAGTTCTTC. This gives the protein CASSQDQPSGNQFF.

The DNA for the CDR3 is TGCGCCAGCAGCTTCCGGGGGACACCGCAGGGTGAGCAGTACTTC. Its translation is CASSFRGTPQGEQYF. The rearrangement links TRBV5-1 to TRBJ2-7; D might be TRBD1 or TRBD2, each matching 6 bases. Germline CDR1 reads SGHRS; CDR2 reads YFSETQ. The CDR3 extends over 15 amino acids. The V gene lost 2 bases and the J gene lost 7 bases, with 19 bases spanning the gap. The full variable domain, rest sourced from reference TRBV5-1 and TRBJ2-7, is KAGVTQTPRYLIKTRGQQVTLSCSPISGHRSVSWYQQTPGQGLQFLFEYFSETQRNKGNFPGRFSGRQFSNSRSEMNVSTLELGDSALYLCASSFRGTPQGEQYFGPGTRLTVT.

The CDR3 here is CASSLEGGYTGELFF. The CDR3 DNA reads as TGCGCCAGCAGCTTGGAAGGGGGCTACACCGGGGAGCTGTTTTTT. The chain combines TRBV5-1 with TRBJ2-2; 7 positions agree with TRBD1. Looked up from germline, CDR1 is SGHRS and CDR2 is YFSETQ. J lost 3 bases, V lost 0 bases, and 2 bases had no gene match. The CDR3 extends over 15 amino acids.